The 18 T cell receptor beta chains below come from one sample, sequenced in a study of blood T cell repertoires in COVID-19. Sequenced by immunoSEQ multiplex PCR; TCRdb stores in-frame clones only, minus some. The sample shows 95,000 to 100,000 clones, approximately 90% of them seen only once. The sequenced material came from peripheral blood. Source of these receptors: a man aged 50-60 years with acute or convalescent COVID-19.

This clone was seen once. The V and J genes are TRBV18 and TRBJ1-1, with D uncertain. Germline CDR1 and CDR2: KGHSH and LQKENI. Deletions cut 3 bases from V and 1 base from J, with 12 bases between. The CDR3 sequence is 15 residues long. The CDR3 loop reads CASSPPLQTNTEAFF. The CDR3 DNA is TGTGCCAGCTCACCTCCGTTACAAACGAACACTGAAGCTTTCTTT.

This sequence joins TRBV11-2 and TRBJ1-2; D gene uncertain. Trimming shortened V by 5 bases and J by 7 bases, and 11 bases separated the two germline ends. This CDR3 has 12 amino acids. CDR1 is SGHAT, CDR2 FQNNGV, per germline. The CDR3 DNA reads as TGTGCCAGCAGCACGACTGAAAGTGGCTACACCTTC. Translating it yields CASSTTESGYTF.

The chain is built from TRBV5-1 and TRBJ2-2; TRBD2 aligns across 9 bases. Trimming cost V 1 base and J 7 bases; bases outside gene matches: 11. This CDR3 contains 17 residues. The germline V gene has CDR1 SGHRS and CDR2 YFSETQ. The CDR3, as DNA: TGCGCCAGCAGCTTGTTATACGGCGGGGGGGCTCACGGGGAGCTGTTTTTT. Amino acid sequence: CASSLLYGGGAHGELFF.

In regard to this clone: The junction departs from the called germline gene at one end, perhaps through a read error. The chain is built from TRBV29-1 and TRBJ1-1, with D possibly matching TRBD1 (5 bases). This CDR3 has 9 amino acids. Germline values: CDR1 SQVTM, CDR2 ANQGSEA. CDR3 DNA sequence: TGCAGCTCAGGGACTGAGGCTTTCTTT. It codes for CSSGTEAFF.

This clone appeared a single time. The J gene is TRBJ2-5, the V gene TRBV5-1, with 7 bases identical to TRBD1. The CDR3 consists of 14 residues. The trim removed 3 bases at V and 5 bases at J, leaving 7 bases unmatched. The germline gives CDR1 SGHRS, CDR2 YFSETQ. CDR3 DNA sequence: TGCGCCAGCAGCTACAGGCAAGGGGGCGAGACCCAGTACTTC. This gives the protein CASSYRQGGETQYF.

Notes on this clone: Other DNA sequences of this sample code for an identical CDR3. The V call is TRBV6-5, the J call TRBJ2-3, with D possibly matching TRBD2 (7 bases). With 5 bases removed from V and 1 base from J, the gap between germline ends came to 13 bases. The germline gives CDR1 MNHEY, CDR2 SVGAGI. CDR3 length equals 15 residues. CDR3 nucleotide sequence: TGTGCCAGCAGTAGAACAGGGAGGGGCACAGATACGCAGTATTTT. Its translation: CASSRTGRGTDTQYF.

The chain recombines TRBV2 with TRBJ1-4, with D uncertain. The V and J ends lost 7 bases and 4 bases respectively, with 10 bases between them. Germline CDR1 SNHLY, CDR2 FYNNEI. This CDR3 spans 13 amino acids. The CDR3 protein is CASIQQLNEKLFF. The CDR3 DNA follows: TGTGCCAGCATTCAACAGCTTAATGAAAAACTGTTTTTT.

The chain uses TRBV5-1 and TRBJ2-3; no clear D. CDR1 is SGHRS and CDR2 is YFSETQ in the germline V gene. CDR3 size: 12 residues. V lost 4 bases and J lost 2, with 5 bases in between. CDR3 loop: CASSISTDTQYF. CDR3 nucleotides: TGCGCCAGCAGCATCTCCACAGATACGCAGTATTTT.

The chain uses TRBV5-1 and TRBJ2-3; 11 nucleotides align to TRBD2. The junction had 2 bases not matched to a gene; V was cut back by 6 bases and J by 2 bases. The germline CDR1 and CDR2 sequences are SGHRS and YFSETQ. This CDR3 is built from 14 residues. CDR3 nucleotides: TGCGCCAGCACTAGCGGGGGGCACACAGATACGCAGTATTTT. This translates into CASTSGGHTDTQYF. The full variable domain, with the rest looked up from reference TRBV5-1 and TRBJ2-3, is KAGVTQTPRYLIKTRGQQVTLSCSPISGHRSVSWYQQTPGQGLQFLFEYFSETQRNKGNFPGRFSGRQFSNSRSEMNVSTLELGDSALYLCASTSGGHTDTQYFGPGTRLTVL.

The chain employs TRBV19 and TRBJ2-7; D call uncertain. The CDR3 is made up of 13 amino acids. Trimming took off 10 bases at V and 5 bases at J, with 18 bases between the two ends. Germline V gene data show CDR1 as LNHDA and CDR2 as SQIVND (reference sequence). CDR3 residues: CAKALKIEHEQYF. The CDR3 DNA reads as TGTGCCAAAGCCTTGAAAATTGAGCACGAGCAGTACTTC.

J is TRBJ1-5 and V is TRBV12-3 or TRBV12-4; possible D gene TRBD1, 6 bases. V lost 7 bases, J lost 6 bases, and 13 bases lay in between. The CDR3 contains 13 residues. CDR3 protein: CASTPGGLQPQHF. The CDR3 DNA follows: TGTGCCAGCACCCCCGGGGGGCTTCAGCCCCAGCATTTT.

The V gene is TRBV28, the J gene TRBJ2-5; the D gene is possibly TRBD2 (6 bases). This CDR3 is built from 14 residues. Trimming pared 5 bases from V and 1 base from J, leaving 11 bases between. CDR1 and CDR2 (germline): MDHEN, SYDVKM. For the CDR3, the DNA is TGTGCCAGCAGTCGTCCTAGCGTCCAAGAGACCCAGTACTTC. It translates to CASSRPSVQETQYF.

By sample fraction, this clone is medium-sized. CDR3 protein: CASSPGSGSNYGYTF. In DNA, the CDR3 is TGTGCCAGCAGCCCCGGCAGCGGCTCTAACTATGGCTACACCTTC. The chain has TRBV11-2 and TRBJ1-2, with D uncertain. In germline, CDR1 is SGHAT, CDR2 FQNNGV. This CDR3 has 15 amino acids. V lost 5 bases and J 0 bases, leaving 13 bases between the germline ends.

The V call is TRBV4-1, the J call TRBJ2-1; TRBD2 matches at 9 bases. The CDR3 runs 17 residues. Germline lookup yields CDR1 MGHRA and CDR2 YSYEKL. Germline trimming cut 0 bases from V and 8 bases from J; bases unmatched to any gene: 11. DNA for the CDR3: TGCGCCAGCAGCCAAGATCGGGGCGGGGGGGCCTTGGATGAGCAGTTCTTC. Protein sequence: CASSQDRGGGALDEQFF.

The sample holds one count of this clone. This chain uses TRBV7-9 with TRBJ2-5; a possible D gene is TRBD2 (6 bases). Looked up from germline, CDR1 is SEHNR and CDR2 is FQNEAQ (reference sequence). This CDR3 comprises 14 residues. Trimming removed 5 bases from V and 2 bases from J, with 12 bases in between. CDR3 sequence (DNA): TGTGCCAGCAGCACTGGGACTTTGCAAGAGACCCAGTACTTC. Amino acid sequence: CASSTGTLQETQYF. Using reference TRBV7-9 and TRBJ2-5 for the parts outside the CDR3, the full variable domain is DTGVSQNPRHKITKRGQNVTFRCDPISEHNRLYWYRQTLGQGPEFLTYFQNEAQLEKSRLLSDRFSAERPKGSFSTLEIQRTEQGDSAMYLCASSTGTLQETQYFGPGTRLLVL.

Turning to this clone: Different DNA sequences within this sample yield the same CDR3. This sequence joins TRBV5-6 and TRBJ1-6; tentative D call: TRBD1 (6 bases). Germline V gives CDR1 SGHDT, CDR2 YYEEEE. V was clipped by 1 base and J by 7 bases, with 6 bases between them. This CDR3 comprises 13 residues. The CDR3 coding sequence is TGTGCCAGCAGCTTGCAGGGGAATTCACCCCTCCACTTT. This gives the protein CASSLQGNSPLHF.

The chain carries TRBV6-5 and TRBJ2-7; 7 nucleotides agree with TRBD1. The CDR3 length is 13 residues. Germline-derived CDR1 and CDR2 are MNHEY and SVGAGI. V dropped 4 bases and J dropped 2; count of bases not matched to a gene: 2. The CDR3 sequence: CASSFDRAYEQYF. DNA for the CDR3: TGTGCCAGCAGTTTTGACAGGGCCTACGAGCAGTACTTC.

The chain combines TRBV7-8 with TRBJ1-2; TRBD1 agrees at 10 bases. V was pared by 5 bases and J by 3 bases, with 3 bases of the junction left unmatched. Per germline, CDR1 SGHVS and CDR2 FQNEAQ. There are 14 residues in the CDR3. The chain's CDR3 is CASSPGQGDYGYTF. The CDR3 DNA reads as TGTGCCAGCAGCCCTGGACAGGGGGACTATGGCTACACCTTC.